The subject of this entry is one T cell receptor beta chain. Trimming stripped 6 bases from V and 4 bases from J, with 19 bases between. The CDR3 consists of 16 residues. This entry belongs to a study of control samples from healthy donors and cancer patients. The protocol was immunoSEQ multiplex PCR, while the TCRdb copy is restricted to in-frame clones and leaves out a portion. The sample records approximately 150,000 clones, about 94% being singletons. The clonotype comes from a man aged 55 to 69 with colorectal cancer. Sequencing input: PBMCs. The rearrangement links TRBV23-1 to TRBJ2-1, with D possibly TRBD1 on 6 matching bases. TRBV23-1 is sorted into the ORF group, with uncertain function. CDR3 in amino acids: CASRLGFRTVYNEQFF. CDR3 DNA: TGCGCCAGCAGGCTCGGTTTTAGGACAGTATACAATGAGCAGTTCTTC.